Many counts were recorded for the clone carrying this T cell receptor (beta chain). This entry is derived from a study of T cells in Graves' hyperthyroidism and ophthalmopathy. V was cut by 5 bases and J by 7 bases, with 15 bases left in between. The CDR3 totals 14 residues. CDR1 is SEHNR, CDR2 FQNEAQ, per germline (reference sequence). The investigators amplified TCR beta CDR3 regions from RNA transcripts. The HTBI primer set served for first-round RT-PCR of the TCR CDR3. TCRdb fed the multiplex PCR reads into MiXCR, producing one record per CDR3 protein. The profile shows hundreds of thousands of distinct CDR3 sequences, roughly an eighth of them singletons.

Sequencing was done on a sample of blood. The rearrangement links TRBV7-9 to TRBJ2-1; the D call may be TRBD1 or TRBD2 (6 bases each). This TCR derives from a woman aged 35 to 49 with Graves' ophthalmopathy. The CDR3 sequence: CASSLVRGPNEQFF. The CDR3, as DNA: TGTGCCAGCAGCCTGGTTCGGGGGCCGAATGAGCAGTTCTTC. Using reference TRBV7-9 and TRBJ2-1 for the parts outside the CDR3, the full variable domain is DTGVSQNPRHKITKRGQNVTFRCDPISEHNRLYWYRQTLGQGPEFLTYFQNEAQLEKSRLLSDRFSAERPKGSFSTLEIQRTEQGDSAMYLCASSLVRGPNEQFFGPGTRLTVL.